This TCR beta chain originates from a study of T cell repertoires in cytomegalovirus infection. Overall study: The public TCR beta signatures pointed to both CMV infection and matching HLA type.

TCRdb called the reads again in MiXCR, with one record for every CDR3 protein. The sample shows roughly 800,000 distinct CDR3 sequences, 25% to 30% of them seen only once. This clonotype has at least ten counts. The antigen is undetermined. V shed 6 bases and J shed 0 bases, with 8 bases lying between them. The CDR3 loop spans 13 amino acids. CDR1 and CDR2 from the germline V gene are MNHEY and SMNVEV (reference sequence). The sample here was cultured CD8+ T cells from PBMCs, taken from culture after CMV antigen stimulation. The clonotype originates from a human donor in good health (CMV status not recorded). Some clones in this sample may be carry-over from other donors' samples. The chain couples TRBV27 to TRBJ1-1; D ambiguous. The CDR3 nucleotides read TGTGCCAGCAGCTTAACGGTGAACACTGAAGCTTTCTTT. Amino acid sequence: CASSLTVNTEAFF.